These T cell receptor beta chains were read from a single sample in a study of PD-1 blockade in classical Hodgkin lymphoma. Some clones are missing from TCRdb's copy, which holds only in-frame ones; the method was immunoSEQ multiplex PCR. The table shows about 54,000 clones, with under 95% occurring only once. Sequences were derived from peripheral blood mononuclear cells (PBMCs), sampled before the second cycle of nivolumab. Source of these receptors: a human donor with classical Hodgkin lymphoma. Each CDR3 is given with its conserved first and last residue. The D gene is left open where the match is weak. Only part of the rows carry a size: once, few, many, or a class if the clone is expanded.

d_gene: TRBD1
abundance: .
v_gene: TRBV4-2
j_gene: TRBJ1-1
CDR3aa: CASRPWDRENTEAFF
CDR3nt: TGTGCCAGCAGACCTTGGGACAGGGAGAACACTGAAGCTTTCTTT

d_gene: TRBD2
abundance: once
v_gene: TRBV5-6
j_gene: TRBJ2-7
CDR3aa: CASSWGRAGWTYEQYF
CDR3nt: TGTGCCAGCAGCTGGGGGAGGGCCGGGTGGACTTACGAGCAGTACTTC

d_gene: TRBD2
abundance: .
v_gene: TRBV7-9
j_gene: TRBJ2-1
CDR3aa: CASSSYLTSVDNEQFF
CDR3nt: TGTGCCAGCAGCTCTTATCTGACTAGCGTAGACAATGAGCAGTTCTTC

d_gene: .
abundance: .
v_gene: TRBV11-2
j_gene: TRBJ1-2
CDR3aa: CASSLAGGTPTF
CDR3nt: TGTGCCAGCAGCTTAGCAGGAGGGACACCCACCTTC

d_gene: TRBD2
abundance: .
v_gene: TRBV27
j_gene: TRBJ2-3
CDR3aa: CATTQLAGGWATQYF
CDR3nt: TGTGCCACGACACAACTAGCGGGAGGCTGGGCTACGCAGTATTTT

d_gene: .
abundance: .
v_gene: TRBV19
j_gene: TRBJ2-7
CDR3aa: CASMPHRDSYEQYF
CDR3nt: TGTGCCAGTATGCCCCACAGGGATTCCTACGAGCAGTACTTC

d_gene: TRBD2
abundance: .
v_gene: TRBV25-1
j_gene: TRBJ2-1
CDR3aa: CASSESGTSGAYNEQFF
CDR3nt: TGTGCCAGCAGTGAATCCGGGACTAGCGGGGCGTACAATGAGCAGTTCTTC

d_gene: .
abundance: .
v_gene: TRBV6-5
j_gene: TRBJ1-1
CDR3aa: CASSYSSQMNTEAFF
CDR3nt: TGTGCCAGCAGTTACTCGAGCCAGATGAACACTGAAGCTTTCTTT

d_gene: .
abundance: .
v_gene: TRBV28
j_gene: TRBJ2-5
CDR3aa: CASSSTHRDFQETQYF
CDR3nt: TGTGCCAGCAGTTCCACTCACCGGGACTTCCAAGAGACCCAGTACTTC

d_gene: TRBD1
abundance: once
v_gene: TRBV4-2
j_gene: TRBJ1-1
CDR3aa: CASSQARQGETEAFF
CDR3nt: TGTGCCAGCAGCCAAGCTAGACAGGGGGAGACTGAAGCTTTCTTT

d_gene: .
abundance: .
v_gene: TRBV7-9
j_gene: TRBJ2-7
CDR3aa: CASSFRELTYEQYF
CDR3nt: TGTGCCAGCAGCTTCCGGGAGTTGACCTACGAGCAGTACTTC

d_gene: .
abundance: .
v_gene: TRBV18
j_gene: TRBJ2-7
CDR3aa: CASSPPGLEAEQYF
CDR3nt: TGTGCCAGCTCACCACCGGGACTGGAAGCCGAGCAGTACTTC

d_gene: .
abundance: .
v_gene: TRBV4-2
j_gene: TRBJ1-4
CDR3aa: CASSQPRGGGLGEKLFF
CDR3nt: TGTGCCAGCAGCCAACCCCGAGGAGGAGGCCTAGGTGAAAAACTGTTTTTT

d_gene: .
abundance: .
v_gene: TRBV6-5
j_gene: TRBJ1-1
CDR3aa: CASNGGYTEAFF
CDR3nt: TGTGCCAGCAACGGGGGGTACACTGAAGCTTTCTTT

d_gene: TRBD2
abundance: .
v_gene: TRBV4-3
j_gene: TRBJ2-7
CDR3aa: CASSQDVAGVYRSLDF
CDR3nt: TGCGCCAGCAGCCAAGATGTGGCGGGGGTGTACAGGTCGCTGGACTTC

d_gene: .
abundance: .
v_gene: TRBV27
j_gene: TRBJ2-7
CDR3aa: CASSSHPYEQYF
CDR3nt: TGTGCCAGCAGTTCACACCCCTACGAGCAGTACTTC

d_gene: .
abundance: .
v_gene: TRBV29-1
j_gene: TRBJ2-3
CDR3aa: CSVDRVADTQYF
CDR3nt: TGCAGCGTTGATCGGGTGGCAGATACGCAGTATTTT

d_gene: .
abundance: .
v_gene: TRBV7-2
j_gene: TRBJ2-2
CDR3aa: CASSLITYTGELFF
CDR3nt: TGTGCCAGCAGCTTAATAACGTACACCGGGGAGCTGTTTTTT

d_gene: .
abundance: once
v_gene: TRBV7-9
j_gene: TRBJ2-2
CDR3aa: CASREVWTDDRGELFF
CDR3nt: TGTGCCAGCAGGGAAGTTTGGACAGACGATCGCGGGGAGCTGTTTTTT

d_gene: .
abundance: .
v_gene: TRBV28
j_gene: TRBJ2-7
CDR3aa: CASATGPNEQYF
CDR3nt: TGTGCCAGCGCCACCGGGCCCAACGAGCAGTACTTC

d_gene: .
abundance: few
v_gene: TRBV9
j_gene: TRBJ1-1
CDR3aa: CASSVGKRTEAFF
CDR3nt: TGTGCCAGCAGCGTAGGAAAACGCACTGAAGCTTTCTTT

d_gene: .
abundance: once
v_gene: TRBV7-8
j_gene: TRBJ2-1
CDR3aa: CASSATAYNEQFF
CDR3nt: TGTGCCAGCAGCGCCACAGCGTACAATGAGCAGTTCTTC

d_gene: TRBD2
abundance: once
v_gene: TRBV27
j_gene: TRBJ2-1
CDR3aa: CASSFVLGGYNEQFF
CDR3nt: TGTGCCAGCAGTTTCGTCCTGGGGGGGTACAATGAGCAGTTCTTC

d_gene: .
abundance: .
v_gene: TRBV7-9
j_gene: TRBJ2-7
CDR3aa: CASSLGSSPSRYEQYF
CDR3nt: TGTGCCAGCAGCTTAGGATCAAGTCCTAGTCGCTACGAGCAGTACTTC

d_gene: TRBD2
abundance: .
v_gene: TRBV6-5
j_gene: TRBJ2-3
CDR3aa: CASSYSTSGFTDTQYF
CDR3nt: TGTGCCAGCAGTTACTCGACTAGCGGGTTCACAGATACGCAGTATTTT

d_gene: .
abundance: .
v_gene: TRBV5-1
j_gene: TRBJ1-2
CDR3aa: CASSLQAEYGYTF
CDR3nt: TGCGCCAGCAGCTTGCAGGCAGAGTATGGCTACACCTTC

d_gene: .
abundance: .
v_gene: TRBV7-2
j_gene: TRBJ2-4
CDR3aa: CASSLEGAKNIQYF
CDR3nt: TGTGCCAGCAGCTTAGAAGGGGCCAAAAACATTCAGTACTTC

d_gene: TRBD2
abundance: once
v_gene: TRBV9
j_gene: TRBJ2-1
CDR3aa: CASSYLSGGANEQFF
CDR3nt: TGTGCCAGCAGCTACCTAAGCGGGGGCGCCAATGAGCAGTTCTTC

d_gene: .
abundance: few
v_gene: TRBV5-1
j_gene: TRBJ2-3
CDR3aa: CASSFNLGQDTQYF
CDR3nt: TGCGCCAGCAGCTTCAACCTGGGACAAGATACGCAGTATTTT

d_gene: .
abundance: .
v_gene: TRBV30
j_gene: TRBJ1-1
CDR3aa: CAWSESTEAFF
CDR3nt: TGTGCCTGGAGTGAAAGCACTGAAGCTTTCTTT

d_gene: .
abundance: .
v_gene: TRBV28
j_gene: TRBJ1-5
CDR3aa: CASSRTYQPQHF
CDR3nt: TGTGCCAGCAGCCGTACGTATCAGCCCCAGCATTTT

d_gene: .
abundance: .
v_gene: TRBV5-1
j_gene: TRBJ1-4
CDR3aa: CASSPRGQSEKLFF
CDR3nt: TGCGCCAGCAGCCCGAGAGGACAGAGTGAAAAACTGTTTTTT

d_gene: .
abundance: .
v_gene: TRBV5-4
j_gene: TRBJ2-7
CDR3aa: CASSLGRSSSYEQYF
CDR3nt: TGTGCCAGCAGCTTGGGGCGGTCAAGCTCCTACGAGCAGTACTTC

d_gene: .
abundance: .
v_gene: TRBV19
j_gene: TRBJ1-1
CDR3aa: CASNERTELNTEAFF
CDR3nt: TGTGCCAGTAACGAAAGAACAGAATTGAACACTGAAGCTTTCTTT

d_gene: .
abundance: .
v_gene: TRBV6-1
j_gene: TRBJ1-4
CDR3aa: CASSEIRGHSNEKLFF
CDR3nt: TGTGCCAGCAGTGAAATCAGAGGACACTCTAATGAAAAACTGTTTTTT

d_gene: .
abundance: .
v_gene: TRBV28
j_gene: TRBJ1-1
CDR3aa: CASLGGPRDTEAFF
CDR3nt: TGTGCCAGCCTCGGGGGCCCAAGGGACACTGAAGCTTTCTTT

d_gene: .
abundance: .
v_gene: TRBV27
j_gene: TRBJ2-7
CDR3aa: CASSTGNEQYF
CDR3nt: TGTGCCAGCAGTACAGGTAACGAGCAGTACTTC

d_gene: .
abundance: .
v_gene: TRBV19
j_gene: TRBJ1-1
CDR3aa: CASISPGQRTEAFF
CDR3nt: TGTGCCAGTATTAGTCCGGGACAACGGACTGAAGCTTTCTTT

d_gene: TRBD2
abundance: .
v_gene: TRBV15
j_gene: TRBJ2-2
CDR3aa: CAASGTSGLRGGELFF
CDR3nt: TGTGCCGCGAGCGGGACTAGCGGCCTAAGGGGTGGGGAGCTGTTTTTT

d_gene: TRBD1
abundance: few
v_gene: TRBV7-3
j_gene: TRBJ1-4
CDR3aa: CASSNRTGGSTNEKLFF
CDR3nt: TGTGCCAGCAGCAATAGGACAGGGGGGTCAACTAATGAAAAACTGTTTTTT

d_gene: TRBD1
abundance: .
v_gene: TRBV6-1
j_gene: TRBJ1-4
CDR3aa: CASSEWDSNEKLFF
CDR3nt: TGTGCCAGCAGTGAATGGGACAGTAATGAAAAACTGTTTTTT

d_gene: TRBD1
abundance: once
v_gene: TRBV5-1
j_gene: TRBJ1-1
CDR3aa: CASSTRTGALSEAFF
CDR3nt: TGCGCCAGCAGCACTCGGACAGGAGCTCTTTCTGAAGCTTTCTTT

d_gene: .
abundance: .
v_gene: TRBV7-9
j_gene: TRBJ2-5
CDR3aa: CASSEEETQYF
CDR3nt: TGTGCCAGCAGCGAGGAGGAGACCCAGTACTTC

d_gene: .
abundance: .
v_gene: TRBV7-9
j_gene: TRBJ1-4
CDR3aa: CASSPTSGPRLNEKLFF
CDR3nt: TGTGCCAGCAGCCCGACTTCGGGCCCCAGACTTAATGAAAAACTGTTTTTT

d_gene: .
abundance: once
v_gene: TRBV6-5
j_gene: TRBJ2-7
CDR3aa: CASSYSPGHQYF
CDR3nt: TGTGCCAGCAGTTACTCTCCGGGACATCAGTACTTC

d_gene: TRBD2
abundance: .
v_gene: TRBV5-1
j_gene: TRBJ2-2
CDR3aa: CASNLFLTSGRGTGELFF
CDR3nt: TGCGCCAGCAACTTGTTTTTGACTAGCGGGAGGGGAACCGGGGAGCTGTTTTTT

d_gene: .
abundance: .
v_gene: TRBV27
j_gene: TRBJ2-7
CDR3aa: CASSPHLGQAFYEQYF
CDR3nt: TGTGCCAGCAGTCCCCACTTGGGGCAGGCCTTCTACGAGCAGTACTTC

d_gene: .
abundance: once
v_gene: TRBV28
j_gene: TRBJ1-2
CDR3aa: CASAPPPNYGYTF
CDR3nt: TGTGCCAGCGCCCCTCCACCCAACTATGGCTACACCTTC

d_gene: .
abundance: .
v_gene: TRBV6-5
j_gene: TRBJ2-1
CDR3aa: CASSYSEDEQFF
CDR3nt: TGTGCCAGCAGTTACTCGGAGGATGAGCAGTTCTTC

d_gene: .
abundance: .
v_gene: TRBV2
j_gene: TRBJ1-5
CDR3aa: CASSEAGSGRTIINQPQHF
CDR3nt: TGTGCCAGCAGTGAAGCGGGCTCGGGACGGACTATAATAAATCAGCCCCAGCATTTT

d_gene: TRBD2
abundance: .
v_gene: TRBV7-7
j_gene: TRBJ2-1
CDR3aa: CASSLGLAGEGREQFF
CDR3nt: TGTGCCAGCAGCTTAGGTCTAGCGGGAGAGGGTCGGGAGCAGTTCTTC

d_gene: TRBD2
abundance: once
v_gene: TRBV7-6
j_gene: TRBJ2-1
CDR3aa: CASSLSSGSYNEQFF
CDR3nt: TGTGCCAGCAGCTTATCTAGCGGGAGCTACAATGAGCAGTTCTTC

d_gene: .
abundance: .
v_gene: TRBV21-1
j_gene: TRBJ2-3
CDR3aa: CASSQTSGRTDTQYF
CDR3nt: TGTGCCAGCAGCCAGACTAGCGGGAGAACAGATACGCAGTATTTT

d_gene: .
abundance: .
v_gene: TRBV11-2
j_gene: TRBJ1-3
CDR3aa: CASSLAGGVSGNTIYF
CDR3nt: TGTGCCAGCAGCTTAGCGGGTGGGGTCTCTGGAAACACCATATATTTT

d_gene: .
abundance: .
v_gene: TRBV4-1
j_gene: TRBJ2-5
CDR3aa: CASSQDRVRETQYF
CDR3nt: TGCGCCAGCAGCCAAGATCGCGTGAGAGAGACCCAGTACTTC